The 16 T cell receptor beta chains presented below share a single source sample, sequenced in a study of shared clonotypes between healthy human individuals. This table comes from immunoSEQ multiplex PCR, and its TCRdb copy is limited to in-frame clones, with some not included. Of approximately 720,000 clones listed, 60% to 80% were seen once; the top ten hold 1.8%. What was sequenced was memory CD4+ T cells sorted from blood. Subset meaning: CD45RA-negative fraction. The receptors originated from a woman in her 30s in good health.

This clone was seen a few times. The rearrangement uses TRBV5-1 and TRBJ2-1; D unresolved. The CDR3 is made up of 12 amino acids. CDR1 is SGHRS, CDR2 YFSETQ, per germline. Between the trimmed V and J ends, which lost 0 bases and 8 bases, there was a span of 6 bases. CDR3 region: CASSLDVDEQFF. CDR3 sequence (DNA): TGCGCCAGCAGCTTGGACGTAGATGAGCAGTTCTTC.

This chain links TRBV28 with TRBJ1-2, with D uncertain. V dropped 5 bases and J dropped 2 bases, with 12 bases sitting between them. Germline CDR1 and CDR2: MDHEN and SYDVKM. The CDR3 runs 14 residues. CDR3 sequence: CASSPPSSNYGYTF. In nucleotides, the CDR3 is TGTGCCAGCAGTCCCCCCTCTTCGAACTATGGCTACACCTTC.

The gene calls are TRBV7-9 and TRBJ2-2, with D hard to call. The CDR3 is 12 amino acids. V was clipped by 2 bases and J by 4 bases, with 2 bases between them. Looked up from germline, CDR1 is SEHNR and CDR2 is FQNEAQ (reference sequence). CDR3: CASSLFTGELFF. The CDR3 DNA reads as TGTGCCAGCAGCTTATTCACCGGGGAGCTGTTTTTT.

The rearrangement uses TRBV7-9 and TRBJ2-7; 11 bases are shared with TRBD2. Germline assignment: CDR1 SEHNR and CDR2 FQNEAQ (reference sequence). The CDR3 has 15 residues. V gave up 1 base and J gave up 2 bases; unmatched junction bases: 1. DNA of the CDR3: TGTGCCAGCAGCTTAGGGACTAGCGGGCCCTACGAGCAGTACTTC. Its protein product is CASSLGTSGPYEQYF.

This clone came up many times. V gene TRBV16 combines with J gene TRBJ1-1; 10 bases align to TRBD1. Germline CDR1 is KGHSY and CDR2 is FQNENV. This CDR3 has 13 residues. The V segment lost 2 bases and the J segment 9 bases; nucleotides outside the gene matches: 3. In nucleotides, the CDR3 is TGTGCCAGCAGCCAAAAGACAGGGGGCAAAGCTTTCTTT. Protein sequence: CASSQKTGGKAFF.

The chain employs TRBV2 and TRBJ2-4; no definite D call. CDR1 and CDR2 from the germline V gene are SNHLY and FYNNEI. With 4 bases removed from V and 0 bases from J, the gap between germline ends came to 13 bases. The CDR3 loop spans 16 amino acids. The CDR3 region has the DNA TGTGCCAGCAGTGGTAATACAGTCTTAGCCAAAAACATTCAGTACTTC. Translating it yields CASSGNTVLAKNIQYF.

This clone was counted only a few times. The chain joins TRBV29-1 to TRBJ2-5; D uncertain. Trimming pared 4 bases from V and 5 bases from J, leaving 14 bases between. The CDR3 is 13 residues long. Germline V CDR1 and CDR2: SQVTM, ANQGSEA. CDR3 region: CSVGQALGETQYF. DNA of the CDR3: TGCAGCGTTGGGCAGGCCCTAGGGGAGACCCAGTACTTC.

The chain recombines TRBV5-4 with TRBJ2-7; D is tentatively TRBD1 or TRBD2 (6 bases each). Trimming took 2 bases from V and 5 from J, leaving 14 bases between them. The CDR3 covers 14 residues. Germline V lookup: CDR1 SGHNT, CDR2 YYREEE (reference sequence). The chain's CDR3 is CASSLWRGEDEQYF. The CDR3 bases are TGTGCCAGCAGCTTATGGAGGGGGGAGGACGAGCAGTACTTC.

The chain combines TRBV5-6 with TRBJ1-1; 9 bases align to TRBD1. Germline V gene data show CDR1 as SGHDT and CDR2 as YYEEEE. V was pared by 4 bases and J by 4 bases, with 8 bases of the junction left unmatched. This CDR3 region has 15 residues. The CDR3 nucleotides read TGTGCCAGCAGCGGGAACAGGGGGCTGGCCACTGAAGCTTTCTTT. Translation: CASSGNRGLATEAFF.

The chain links TRBV5-1 to TRBJ2-7, with 9 bases that match TRBD1. In germline, CDR1 is SGHRS, CDR2 YFSETQ. Trimming took 4 bases from V and 5 from J; bases not matched to a gene: 7. CDR3 length: 14 residues. CDR3 nucleotide sequence: TGCGCCAGCAGCCCTAGGACAGGGGCTCACGAGCAGTACTTC. Translating gives CASSPRTGAHEQYF.

The V and J genes are TRBV5-1 and TRBJ2-1; D may be TRBD2 (5 bases). This CDR3 is 14 amino acids long. The germline V and J ends were trimmed by 5 bases and 4 bases, with 13 bases remaining between them. Germline V gene data show CDR1 as SGHRS and CDR2 as YFSETQ. The CDR3 DNA sequence: TGCGCCAGCAGGGGGAGTGGCGGTTACAATGAGCAGTTCTTC. As protein: CASRGSGGYNEQFF.

This clone was observed a handful of times. The gene calls are TRBV7-6 and TRBJ1-2; 9 bases fit TRBD1. CDR3 length: 17 amino acids. Germline values: CDR1 SGHVS, CDR2 FNYEAQ. V trimming: 5 bases; J trimming: 4 bases; junction bases outside the gene matches: 14. Here the CDR3 DNA reads TGTGCCAGCAGCCCAAAAGCCGGGACAGGGCTAGTCTATGGCTACACCTTC. This sequence encodes CASSPKAGTGLVYGYTF.

The chain combines TRBV2 with TRBJ2-3, with TRBD1 matching over 9 bases. The CDR3 covers 15 residues. The trim removed 8 bases at V and 1 base at J, leaving 7 bases unmatched. In germline, CDR1 is SNHLY, CDR2 FYNNEI. Written as DNA, the CDR3 is TGTGCCAGCGGGGGACAGGGACAACGCACAGATACGCAGTATTTT. Translated, it gives CASGGQGQRTDTQYF.

V is TRBV11-2 and J is TRBJ2-2; D unclear. CDR3 size: 13 residues. CDR1 is SGHAT and CDR2 is FQNNGV in the germline V gene. V lost 0 bases and J lost 6, with 5 bases in between. CDR3 protein: CASSLDGPGELFF. For the CDR3, the DNA is TGTGCCAGCAGCTTAGACGGTCCCGGGGAGCTGTTTTTT.

Concerning this clone: Other DNA sequences in this specimen translate into the identical CDR3. V and J are TRBV5-1 and TRBJ1-1; D not certain. The CDR3 length is 13 residues. Germline V gene lookup returns CDR1 SGHRS and CDR2 YFSETQ. V shed 2 bases and J shed 1 base, with 6 bases lying between them. DNA for the CDR3: TGCGCCAGCAGCTTCGGAACGAACACTGAAGCTTTCTTT. Protein sequence: CASSFGTNTEAFF.

The table lists this clone with a few counts. Within the sample, other DNA sequences also encode this same CDR3. The chain has TRBV19 and TRBJ2-3; D is unclear. Trimming pared 5 bases from V and 6 bases from J, leaving 9 bases between. This CDR3 has 12 amino acids. The germline V gene has CDR1 LNHDA and CDR2 SQIVND (reference sequence). For the CDR3, the DNA is TGTGCCAGTAGTCCGTCTACGGATACGCAGTATTTT. Protein sequence: CASSPSTDTQYF. Full variable domain (rest looked up from reference TRBV19 and TRBJ2-3): DGGITQSPKYLFRKEGQNVTLSCEQNLNHDAMYWYRQDPGQGLRLIYYSQIVNDFQKGDIAEGYSVSREKKESFPLTVTSAQKNPTAFYLCASSPSTDTQYFGPGTRLTVL.